This T cell receptor beta chain was identified during a study of cytomegalovirus exposure and HLA in healthy donors (dated by TCRdb to 2015 to 2018). Turning to the overall study: An earlier analysis of approximately 550 of the donors reported more than 250 Gb of sequence data and some 100 million unique TCR beta sequences from roughly 200 million T cells. A later analysis re-examined previously published TCR beta repertoires from around 670 donors and added high-resolution HLA genotyping to investigate patterns of TCR occurrence. Rather than using new phenotypic data, the later analysis identified candidate immune exposures from TCR beta sequences and from how often those sequences occurred across donors. Every discovery cohort repertoire had been produced on one sequencing platform. The study was designed to test whether signatures of past pathogen exposure could be identified by cataloging public T cell receptors. On average, over 200,000 unique TCR beta nucleotide sequences were sequenced per donor among several hundred genotyped donors of the cohort, with approximately 18% of those sequences being non-productive. A separate validation cohort of over a hundred different subjects was used in addition to the approximately 700-subject first cohort. The study combined high-throughput TCR immunosequencing, statistical association of individual TCRs with disease status, and machine learning to predict cytomegalovirus infection status. Donor age, sex, ethnicity and CMV serostatus were compiled alongside the repertoire data. The number of donors typed differed by locus, with 629-630 for A, B, C, DRB1 and DQB1, over 500 for DQA1, 600 to 610 for DPA1, and 450 to 480 for DPB1. Several DR-DQ haplotypes were treated as single units for association and clustering because of strong linkage in the cohort. Both class I and class II loci were covered by HLA typing, at four-digit resolution. Genome-wide SNP genotypes for about three fifths of the roughly 670 donors were used in a later genetic analysis, which treated that subset as a discovery cohort. The study profiled the T cell repertoires of about 720 subjects by immunosequencing and related them to cytomegalovirus serostatus. The genetic ancestry cluster associated with self-reported Caucasian donors included roughly 84% of the approximately 430 genotyped donors. In an earlier analysis of more than 550 of the donors, high-throughput TCR beta sequencing was used to judge whether each TCR beta V gene segment behaved as functional or pseudogenic. Roughly 300 gigabases of sequencing data and 70 million to 100 million unique TCR sequences made up an early release that covered under 750 HLA-typed donors. Findings and caveats that apply to the study as a whole: A later analysis associated about 18,000 TCR beta sequences with specific HLA alleles at a false discovery rate of 0.05. Most CMV-associated TCR beta chains appeared to be HLA-restricted in a later analysis, and the HLA associations seemed to be driven largely by CMV exposure. The authors suggested that the approach could potentially be extended to other disease states and immunological phenotypes. Some IMGT-functional V segments, including TRBV6-2 and TRBV6-3, could not be told apart with the 87-base-pair reads, so those segments were excluded. Correlated functional status among segregating V segments might be attributable to linkage disequilibrium, but an unknown experimental factor could not be ruled out. The study listed 170 or so TCR beta chains as associated with cytomegalovirus. Because HLA typing was unavailable for some donors at each locus, only the typed subset was used in association tests. Cytomegalovirus status was reported to be diagnosed by the classifier with high specificity and sensitivity in both the original and validation cohorts. An earlier analysis of around 600 of the donors showed that most TCR beta V segments appeared in productive rearrangements either about 87% or about 30% of the time, which broadly matched IMGT annotations. An association between a missense DCLRE1C variant and V-gene and J-gene trimming of TCR beta chains was found in a later genetic analysis and replicated in an independent cohort. Three of the identified cytomegalovirus-associated TCR beta chains were confirmed in vitro to be specific for cytomegalovirus antigens. A later genetic analysis reported fewer N-insertions in productive TCRs among donors in an Asian-associated ancestry cluster than the roughly 620-donor mean. For the cohort, immune exposure information was limited to CMV serostatus. The cohort was sequenced for TCR beta chains only, and without alpha or paired-chain data the features that could be detected were limited. While some public TCRs were present in many individuals, most TCR sequences turned up only very rarely across donors. Assigning TCR associations to individual alleles was difficult when HLA alleles, especially DR and DQ, strongly co-occurred. Because counts were too low, seventeen rarely observed V segments, including chromosome 9 orphons, were excluded from the earlier analysis of some 590 of the donors. Roughly uniform sequencing depth across donors was assumed in presence/absence analyses, although this assumption may not hold. The sequencing pipeline was judged likely to have produced a cluster of highly shared sequence variants as a technical artifact. According to a later analysis, parvovirus B19, influenza, CMV and Epstein-Barr virus appeared linked to several top co-occurrence clusters. A further reported finding was that TCR beta sequences accurately predicted the HLA-A and HLA-B alleles for most subjects in the first cohort. Compared with equally common non-associated chains, HLA-associated TCR beta chains in a later analysis were more clonally expanded and had lower generation probabilities. In a later analysis, the rate of TCR association differed among HLA loci, with DRB1 alleles having the most associated TCRs and HLA-C alleles having the fewest.

Library method: the immunoSEQ multiplex PCR assay. For the multiplex PCR, a mixture combining 60 forward primers for TCR Vbeta segments and 13 reverse primers for TCR Jbeta segments was used. The CDR3 region of rearranged TCR beta genes was amplified from genomic DNA by a multiplex PCR assay. Amplified TCR beta libraries were sequenced as 87-base-pair reads on the Illumina HiSeq System. Turning to the authors' computational methods: A later analysis tallied around 80 million unique TCR beta chains across the 660 or so repertoires, and about 12 million of those chains were shared by two or more donors. A nearest-neighbor algorithm error-corrected the raw reads and collapsed the reads into unique sequences, merging closely related sequences to remove PCR and sequencing errors. CDR3 sequences were aligned to IMGT reference sequences to assign V, D and J gene segments. For a sequence to be retained, at least a six-nucleotide match to both a V gene segment and a J gene segment was required. A rearrangement counted as productive if the CDR3 had no stop codons and remained in frame with V and J, and every other rearrangement counted as non-productive. Following IMGT convention, CDR3 was defined as the stretch from the second conserved V-encoded cysteine to the conserved J-encoded phenylalanine. The earlier analysis of 500 to 650 of the donors excluded any sequence lacking an unambiguous match to a single V gene segment. In an earlier analysis of some 590 of the donors, V segments were called functional above 56.7% productive rearrangements and were called segregating when the between-donor standard deviation exceeded 5%. A statistical classification framework was built for diagnosing cytomegalovirus status from the catalog of TCR beta chain sequences. In a later analysis, TCR nucleotide sequences were compared against IMGT/GENE-DB human TR gene sequences so that V and J genes could be assigned. Using the TCRdist pipeline, a later analysis assigned CDR3 sequences along with most-parsimonious VDJ recombination scenarios. In a later analysis, each TCR beta chain was defined by its CDR3 amino acid sequence together with its V-gene family, and reads without a unique V-gene family were excluded. A later analysis removed 550 to 700 highly shared, low-generation-probability nucleotide sequences to deal with suspected cross-contamination and a sequencing artifact. For each public chain, a later analysis derived a clonal expansion index from normalized ranks of inferred template counts within each repertoire. Generation probabilities in a later analysis came from a VDJ recombination model fitted to out-of-frame rearrangements, and those results were checked against IGoR. In a later analysis, hypergeometric tests were used to score TCR-TCR, TCR-HLA and TCR-CMV co-occurrence, with a repertoire-size bias correction applied to TCR pairs. To estimate false discovery rates, a later analysis permuted the HLA or CMV assignments 20 times. A later analysis grouped co-occurring TCRs with DBSCAN, adding TCRdist sequence similarity when clustering within HLA-allele-positive subsets. For co-occurrence clustering, repertoires with fewer than 30,000 or more than 120,000 public chains were excluded, along with roughly 5 repertoires with anomalous nucleotide sharing. TCRdb limited this immuneACCESS table to in-frame rearrangements with V and J called. A share of clones is missing; checked studies link under half to unresolved V genes, and the rest is unexplained. V, J and clone size reflect that table, while D and trimming were determined from the DNA. The sample yields a few hundred thousand clones; about 79% were counted once. The ten biggest clones cover around 2% of the sample.

V is shortened by 6 bases, J by 4 bases, and the region joining them spans 15 bases. Spanning cysteine to phenylalanine, the CDR3 consists of 14 amino acids. Only CDR3 DNA remains: 42 bases, in frame from the first base. As encoded in the germline V gene (reference sequence), CDR1 is LNHDA while CDR2 is SQIVND. Comment on this clone: It lacks a known antigen. There are no base qualities to consult, and no much larger clone falls within one base.

The cohort was made up of under 800 healthy bone marrow donors. Cohort members were all nominally healthy when sampled, although unrecorded immune exposures were likely present. The donor was CMV seronegative and was included in the group of about 350 seronegative cohort members. A peripheral blood sample was provided by each donor, and peripheral blood mononuclear cells were used for TCR beta sequencing. Genomic DNA was extracted from the blood cell samples with the Qiagen DNeasy Blood Extraction Kit. The sample taken for sequencing was PBMCs. The receptor was isolated from a man between 18 and 29 years old in good health and CMV-seronegative. Rearrangement joined TRBV19 to TRBJ1-1; TRBD1 is a possible D gene, resting on 5 matching bases. The CDR3 sequence is CASREYDGGTEAFF. The nucleotide sequence is given as TGTGCCAGTAGAGAATACGACGGGGGCACTGAAGCTTTCTTT.